The 32 T cell receptor beta chains below come from one sample, sequenced in a study of blood T cells in healthy people across ages. A second PCR of 7 to 11 cycles used a sample-barcoded 5' primer and a J-beta primer mix. TCRdb independently ran MiXCR on the 5' RACE reads; one entry per CDR3 protein. The sample includes hundreds of thousands of distinct CDR3 sequences, around 25% of them seen just once. The data also belong to a second study, concerning T cells of mothers and their children.

The sample comprised blood. These receptors came from a boy aged 5-17 years in good health.

The V and J genes are TRBV2 and TRBJ2-3; tentatively, D is TRBD2 (6 bases). From germline, CDR1 is SNHLY and CDR2 FYNNEI. The CDR3 sequence is 16 residues long. V was clipped by 5 bases and J by 5 bases, with 20 bases between them. The DNA of the CDR3 is TGTGCCAGCAGTCAGGAGGGCGCAGCATCTCAAGATACGCAGTATTTT. It specifies CASSQEGAASQDTQYF.

This clonotype was observed a handful of times. The genes are TRBV5-1 and TRBJ1-1; perhaps TRBD1 as D (5 bases). The germline V and J ends were trimmed by 2 bases and 1 base, with 9 bases remaining between them. The CDR3 sequence is 14 residues long. Germline loops: CDR1 SGHRS, CDR2 YFSETQ. The DNA of the CDR3 is TGCGCCAGCAGCTTTACTACAGGGAACACTGAAGCTTTCTTT. It specifies CASSFTTGNTEAFF.

The rearrangement joins TRBV4-3 to TRBJ2-1; 9 nucleotides agree with TRBD2. CDR1 is LGHNA and CDR2 is YSLEER in the germline V gene. This CDR3 is built from 17 residues. V trimming: 0 bases; J trimming: 6 bases; junction bases outside the gene matches: 9. For the CDR3, the DNA is TGCGCCAGCAGCCAAGATCTGGCGGGGGGGCCGGGCAATGAGCAGTTCTTC. Protein: CASSQDLAGGPGNEQFF.

This rearrangement joins TRBV10-3 to TRBJ2-2; D is uncertain. Per the germline V gene, CDR1 is ENHRY and CDR2 is SYGVKD. The CDR3 is made up of 18 amino acids. The V end lost 0 bases, the J end lost 1 base, and 15 bases lay between the germline ends. CDR3 region: CAISESGHVGGNTGELFF. The CDR3 DNA sequence: TGTGCCATCAGTGAGTCCGGCCACGTGGGCGGGAACACCGGGGAGCTGTTTTTT.

This clonotype showed up just a few times. The chain carries TRBV7-2 and TRBJ2-5; possible D gene TRBD2, 6 bases. The end of the DNA fits TRBJ2-1 better, so the J call may be wrong. The CDR3 extends over 16 amino acids. Germline V gene data show CDR1 as SGHTA and CDR2 as FQGNSA. The CDR3 DNA reads TGTGCCAGCAGCCCGATAGGAGGGGCCTCCTACAATGAGCAGTTCTTC. Encoded protein: CASSPIGGASYNEQFF.

The V and J genes are TRBV14 and TRBJ2-5; a possible D gene is TRBD2 (6 bases). The CDR3 is 14 amino acids. Trimming pared 3 bases from V and 5 bases from J, leaving 13 bases between. Per the germline V gene, CDR1 is SGHDN and CDR2 is FVKESK. CDR3 region: CASSHRGVWETQYF. The CDR3 coding sequence is TGTGCCAGCAGCCACCGCGGGGTCTGGGAGACCCAGTACTTC.

The chain uses TRBV6-1 and TRBJ2-3, with TRBD2 matching over 9 bases. The trim removed 6 bases at V and 2 bases at J, leaving 15 bases unmatched. The CDR3 is 18 amino acids. Germline V CDR1 and CDR2: MNHNS, SASEGT. CDR3 loop: CASRNGLALNVLTDTQYF. The CDR3 coding sequence is TGTGCCAGCAGGAACGGACTAGCGCTGAATGTACTCACAGATACGCAGTATTTT.

This clonotype was observed a handful of times. The chain recombines TRBV28 with TRBJ2-1, with D possibly being TRBD1 (7 bases). The V gene's germline CDR1 is MDHEN and CDR2 SYDVKM. The CDR3 is 15 amino acids. Deletions cut 6 bases from V and 7 bases from J, with 19 bases between. DNA for the CDR3: TGTGCCAGCAGCCCAGGGGGGACTCCTTGGAATGAGCAGTTCTTC. This sequence encodes CASSPGGTPWNEQFF. The full variable domain, completed using reference TRBV28 and TRBJ2-1, is DVKVTQSSRYLVKRTGEKVFLECVQDMDHENMFWYRQDPGLGLRLIYFSYDVKMKEKGDIPEGYSVSREKKERFSLILESASTNQTSMYLCASSPGGTPWNEQFFGPGTRLTVL.

The V gene is TRBV5-1, the J gene TRBJ2-7; 7 positions agree with TRBD2. Germline V gene sequence: CDR1 SGHRS, CDR2 YFSETQ. V shed 1 base and J 6 bases; nucleotides not matched to a gene: 10. The CDR3 covers 15 residues. The CDR3 region is CASSLLPSGLCEQYF. CDR3 coding DNA: TGCGCCAGCAGCTTGCTTCCTAGCGGCCTCTGCGAGCAGTACTTC.

There are a few counts of this clonotype. The chain carries TRBV29-1 and TRBJ2-1; 15 bases are shared with TRBD2. Looked up from germline, CDR1 is SQVTM and CDR2 is ANQGSEA. The CDR3 contains 15 residues. The J segment lost 8 bases and the V segment lost 4 bases, leaving 6 bases of the junction unmatched. The CDR3 loop reads CSVGTSGRAGDEQFF. For the CDR3, the DNA is TGCAGCGTTGGGACTAGCGGGAGGGCCGGGGATGAGCAGTTCTTC.

This sequence joins TRBV28 and TRBJ1-1; D perhaps matches TRBD1 (6 bases). CDR1 is MDHEN, CDR2 SYDVKM, per germline. V lost 7 bases, J lost 2 bases, and 14 bases lay in between. This CDR3 has 14 amino acids. This CDR3 is CASNTGQRNTEAFF. CDR3 nucleotide sequence: TGTGCCAGCAATACCGGACAGCGAAACACTGAAGCTTTCTTT.

This clonotype was seen a few times. The V and J genes are TRBV6-5 and TRBJ2-5; unclear D gene. The CDR3 is 13 amino acids. The V and J ends lost 9 bases and 5 bases respectively, with 16 bases between them. Germline V gene data show CDR1 as MNHEY and CDR2 as SVGAGI. In DNA, the CDR3 is TGTGCCAGTAGGTTAATACCGACGGAGACCCAGTACTTC. The encoded protein is CASRLIPTETQYF.

This clonotype was picked up a small number of times. The chain couples TRBV5-6 to TRBJ2-5, with D perhaps TRBD2 (6 bases). The DNA end lines up better with TRBJ2-7; the J call may be wrong. Germline CDR1 SGHDT, CDR2 YYEEEE. The CDR3 is 13 amino acids. The chain's CDR3 is CASKEGGTYEQYF. The CDR3 nucleotides are TGTGCCAGCAAGGAGGGAGGAACCTACGAGCAGTACTTC.

The gene calls are TRBV20-1 and TRBJ2-5, with TRBD1 as a possible D gene (6 bases). This CDR3 contains 15 residues. Trimming cost V 2 bases and J 1 base, with 14 bases left between them. Germline lookup yields CDR1 DFQATT and CDR2 SNEGSKA (reference sequence). The chain's CDR3 is CSARSGQNSQETQYF. CDR3 sequence (DNA): TGCAGTGCTAGATCGGGACAAAACTCCCAAGAGACCCAGTACTTC.

The chain combines TRBV27 with TRBJ2-3; 9 nucleotides line up with TRBD2. Germline lookup yields CDR1 MNHEY and CDR2 SMNVEV (reference sequence). The CDR3 consists of 17 residues. The V and J ends lost 6 bases and 6 bases, in that order; junction bases with no gene match: 16. The CDR3 here is CASSRASGAYPSDTQYF. The CDR3, as DNA: TGTGCCAGCAGCCGGGCTAGCGGGGCATACCCGTCGGATACGCAGTATTTT.

This clonotype was observed a few times. The rearrangement links TRBV12-3 or TRBV12-4 to TRBJ2-7; D unresolved. The CDR3 is 15 amino acids. V lost 3 bases to trimming and J lost 2 bases, with 14 bases between them. In DNA form, the CDR3 reads TGTGCCAGCAGTTTGAGGCGGAGCCAGCCCTACGAGCAGTACTTC. Residues: CASSLRRSQPYEQYF.

The chain links TRBV6-5 to TRBJ2-5; a possible D gene is TRBD1 (6 bases). V was clipped by 6 bases and J by 7 bases, with 9 bases between them. There are 11 residues in the CDR3. Germline values: CDR1 MNHEY, CDR2 SVGAGI. In DNA form, the CDR3 reads TGTGCCAGCAGGACAGGCCTGACCCAGTACTTC. Its translation is CASRTGLTQYF.

A few counts support this clonotype. The V and J genes are TRBV29-1 and TRBJ1-2; D remains unclear. Trimming shortened V by 3 bases and J by 6 bases, and 8 bases separated the two germline ends. The length of the CDR3 is 11 residues. Germline V lookup: CDR1 SQVTM, CDR2 ANQGSEA. CDR3 protein: CSVDWRDGYTF. The CDR3, as DNA: TGCAGCGTTGACTGGCGCGATGGCTACACCTTC.

The chain has TRBV7-9 and TRBJ1-2; D is unclear. The CDR3 has 13 residues. Germline CDR1 reads SEHNR; CDR2 reads FQNEAQ (reference sequence). V was trimmed by 5 bases and J by 4 bases, leaving 11 bases between them. CDR3 protein: CASSSSEGYGYTF. Written as DNA, the CDR3 is TGTGCCAGCAGCAGCTCGGAGGGCTATGGCTACACCTTC.

This chain links TRBV7-9 with TRBJ2-5; possible D gene TRBD1, 5 bases. Judging by the DNA end, TRBJ2-7 fits better; the J call may be wrong. CDR3 length: 15 residues. From germline, CDR1 is SEHNR and CDR2 FQNEAQ (reference sequence). The CDR3 coding sequence is TGTGCCAGCAGCTCACAGGCCACCTTCTCCTACGAGCAGTACTTC. This sequence encodes CASSSQATFSYEQYF.

This clonotype was seen just once. The CDR3 spells CASSLLQPGLTYNEQFF. DNA for the CDR3: TGTGCCAGCAGTCTCCTCCAACCGGGACTCACCTACAATGAGCAGTTCTTC. The V and J genes are TRBV6-2 or TRBV6-3 and TRBJ2-1; tentatively, D is TRBD2 (6 bases). The CDR3 is 17 residues long. Per the germline V gene, CDR1 is MNHEY and CDR2 is SVGEGT. The V end lost 5 bases, the J end lost 2 bases, and 19 bases lay between the germline ends.

The V call is TRBV21-1, the J call TRBJ2-4; TRBD1, the D gene given by the table, was not confirmed from the DNA. TRBV21-1 is an annotated pseudogene. The CDR3 length is 15 residues. The CDR3 region has the DNA TGTGCCAGCAGCAAAGGAACAGGGAAGACGGACATTCAGTACTTC. Encoded protein: CASSKGTGKTDIQYF.

The chain links TRBV7-6 to TRBJ1-1, with 9 bases lining up with TRBD1. V trimming: 4 bases; J trimming: 5 bases; junction bases outside the gene matches: 8. This CDR3 spans 15 amino acids. Germline V gives CDR1 SGHVS, CDR2 FNYEAQ. The CDR3: CASSSYGGQGTEAFF. CDR3 sequence (DNA): TGTGCCAGCAGCTCATACGGCGGACAGGGGACTGAAGCTTTCTTT.

This clonotype was seen a few times. The CDR3 loop reads CASSYSSGQETQYF. The CDR3 region has the DNA TGTGCCAGCAGTTACTCCAGCGGACAAGAGACCCAGTACTTC. The V and J genes are TRBV6-6 and TRBJ2-5, with a weak D call TRBD2 (5 bases). CDR1 MNHNY and CDR2 SVGAGI come from the germline V gene (reference sequence). The CDR3 has 14 residues. V lost 0 bases and J lost 2, with 7 bases in between.

The chain has TRBV6-2 or TRBV6-3 and TRBJ2-5; tentatively, D is TRBD1 or TRBD2 (5 bases each). The CDR3 sequence is 14 residues long. Trimming left V 9 bases short and J 7 bases short, with 21 bases between. Germline CDR1 MNHEY, CDR2 SVGEGT. The CDR3 protein is CASSTRDPAWTQYF. The CDR3 DNA reads TGTGCCAGTAGTACCCGGGACCCGGCGTGGACCCAGTACTTC.

V is TRBV6-6 and J is TRBJ1-1, with D uncertain. Deletions cut 0 bases from V and 5 bases from J, with 13 bases between. The CDR3 covers 15 residues. Germline V gene data show CDR1 as MNHNY and CDR2 as SVGAGI (reference sequence). This CDR3 is CASSYSPGLSTEAFF. The CDR3 coding sequence is TGTGCCAGCAGTTACTCCCCGGGTTTGTCGACTGAAGCTTTCTTT.

The genes are TRBV4-3 and TRBJ1-2, with TRBD1 identical over 8 bases. V was clipped by 0 bases and J by 0 bases; unmatched bases: 9. Germline CDR1 and CDR2: LGHNA and YSLEER. This CDR3 is built from 18 residues. The CDR3 DNA follows: TGCGCCAGCAGCCAAGATCGGGGGACAGGACCGACTAACTATGGCTACACCTTC. Residues: CASSQDRGTGPTNYGYTF.

This clonotype occurred a few times. This chain joins TRBV5-1 and TRBJ2-5, with TRBD1 as a possible D gene (6 bases). The CDR3 sequence is 13 residues long. CDR1 SGHRS and CDR2 YFSETQ come from the germline V gene. V lost 5 bases, J lost 5 bases, and 13 bases lay in between. CDR3 coding DNA: TGCGCCAGCAGGCAAAGGGACACGGAGACCCAGTACTTC. This codes for CASRQRDTETQYF.

The chain employs TRBV5-1 and TRBJ1-1; D is unresolved. This CDR3 has 14 residues. V was clipped by 5 bases and J by 3 bases, with 14 bases between them. CDR1 is SGHRS, CDR2 YFSETQ, per germline. Here the CDR3 reads CASRGDTLDTEAFF. CDR3 nucleotides: TGCGCCAGCAGAGGTGACACGCTAGACACTGAAGCTTTCTTT.

J is TRBJ2-2 and V is TRBV5-1; 12 bases fit TRBD2. This CDR3 is built from 17 residues. Germline CDR1 and CDR2: SGHRS and YFSETQ. V shed 3 bases, J shed 3 bases, and the junction held 6 bases outside the gene matches. This CDR3 is CASSWRLAGADTGELFF. CDR3 nucleotides: TGCGCCAGCAGCTGGCGACTAGCGGGGGCGGACACCGGGGAGCTGTTTTTT.

This clonotype was seen only a few times. V usage is TRBV6-1 and J usage is TRBJ2-4; weak D call: TRBD2 (6 bases). V shed 7 bases and J shed 0 bases, with 13 bases lying between them. CDR3 size: 15 residues. CDR1 MNHNS and CDR2 SASEGT come from the germline V gene. The CDR3 DNA follows: TGTGCCAGCACCTGGGACTTGCTAGCCAAAAACATTCAGTACTTC. Its protein product is CASTWDLLAKNIQYF.

This clonotype has a handful of counts. This chain links TRBV6-5 with TRBJ1-3; a weak D match, TRBD1 (5 bases). Germline lookup yields CDR1 MNHEY and CDR2 SVGAGI. Between the trimmed V and J ends, which lost 0 bases and 4 bases, there was a span of 10 bases. This CDR3 comprises 15 residues. In DNA form, the CDR3 reads TGTGCCAGCAGTTACTCAGCTGGGGACGGAAACACCATATATTTT. The encoded protein is CASSYSAGDGNTIYF.